Listed here are 30 T cell receptor beta chains from one sample, sequenced in a study of blood T cell repertoires in COVID-19. Some clones are missing from TCRdb's copy, which holds only in-frame ones; the method was immunoSEQ multiplex PCR. The table records 250,000 to 300,000 clones, about 90% of them present only once. The sample comprised peripheral blood. The receptors shown here come from a woman aged 45-65 years who had recovered from COVID-19.

CDR3 region: CAWSVRRGNEAFF. DNA for the CDR3: TGTGCCTGGAGTGTACGGCGGGGGAATGAAGCTTTCTTT. The chain uses TRBV30 and TRBJ1-1, with a tentative D call TRBD1 (5 bases). CDR3 size: 13 residues. V shed 0 bases and J shed 7 bases, with 12 bases lying between them. From germline, CDR1 is GTSNPN and CDR2 SVGIG (reference sequence). The whole variable domain, filled in from reference TRBV30 and TRBJ1-1, reads SQTIHQWPATLVQPVGSPLSLECTVEGTSNPNLYWYRQAAGRGLQLLFYSVGIGQISSEVPQNLSASRPQDRQFILSSKKLLLSDSGFYLCAWSVRRGNEAFFGQGTRLTVV.

The genes are TRBV6-6 and TRBJ1-1; maybe TRBD1 (5 bases). CDR1 and CDR2 (germline): MNHNY, SVGAGI (reference sequence). The CDR3 covers 16 residues. With 4 bases removed from V and 3 bases from J, the gap between germline ends came to 18 bases. The CDR3 region has the DNA TGTGCCAGCAGTTCGACCAGACAGTTAAAGTACACTGAAGCTTTCTTT. This codes for CASSSTRQLKYTEAFF.

The chain recombines TRBV6-5 with TRBJ1-5; no definite D call. Germline assignment: CDR1 MNHEY and CDR2 SVGAGI. The germline V and J ends were trimmed by 2 bases and 3 bases, with 8 bases remaining between them. The CDR3 runs to 14 residues. The CDR3 here is CASSYRGPNQPQHF. The DNA of the CDR3 is TGTGCCAGCAGTTACCGTGGCCCCAATCAGCCCCAGCATTTT.

The chain carries TRBV6-5 and TRBJ2-7, with 8 bases fitting TRBD1. Looked up from germline, CDR1 is MNHEY and CDR2 is SVGAGI. Germline trimming cut 6 bases from V and 4 bases from J; bases unmatched to any gene: 8. This CDR3 has 14 residues. The DNA for the CDR3 is TGTGCCAGCAGGCAGGACAGGGTCCAATACGAGCAGTACTTC. It is translated as CASRQDRVQYEQYF.

V gene TRBV19 combines with J gene TRBJ1-2, with 7 bases fitting TRBD1. The CDR3 runs 15 residues. The V gene end was trimmed by 5 bases and the J gene end by 1 base; junction bases not matched to a gene: 7. The V gene's germline CDR1 is LNHDA and CDR2 SQIVND (reference sequence). The CDR3 loop is CASSSPWTGNYGYTF. CDR3 in DNA: TGTGCCAGTAGTTCACCTTGGACAGGTAACTATGGCTACACCTTC. The full variable domain, completed using reference TRBV19 and TRBJ1-2, is DGGITQSPKYLFRKEGQNVTLSCEQNLNHDAMYWYRQDPGQGLRLIYYSQIVNDFQKGDIAEGYSVSREKKESFPLTVTSAQKNPTAFYLCASSSPWTGNYGYTFGSGTRLTVV.

This clone was recorded once. The J gene is TRBJ1-1, the V gene TRBV4-1; D unresolved. The CDR3 contains 15 residues. Per the germline V gene, CDR1 is MGHRA and CDR2 is YSYEKL. V lost 1 base and J lost 8, with 17 bases in between. The CDR3 protein is CASSQVLAGPIEAFF. The CDR3 DNA reads as TGCGCCAGCAGCCAAGTTCTGGCAGGCCCAATAGAAGCTTTCTTT.

The chain employs TRBV24-1 and TRBJ1-5; no firm D call. The length of the CDR3 is 15 residues. V lost 5 bases and J lost 4, with 14 bases in between. Germline V CDR1 and CDR2: KGHDR, SFDVKD. CDR3 nucleotide sequence: TGTGCCACCAGTGGAAACGGGAATGAGAATCAGCCCCAGCATTTT. Translation gives CATSGNGNENQPQHF.

The chain uses TRBV11-2 and TRBJ1-5; no firm D call. Between the trimmed V and J ends, which lost 5 bases and 3 bases, there was a span of 11 bases. Germline V lookup: CDR1 SGHAT, CDR2 FQNNGV. CDR3 size: 14 residues. The CDR3, as DNA: TGTGCCAGCAGCCCTATCTTTTCCAATCAGCCCCAGCATTTT. Translation gives CASSPIFSNQPQHF.

The chain joins TRBV4-3 to TRBJ2-7, with TRBD1 as a possible D gene (6 bases). The length of the CDR3 is 18 residues. Germline V gene sequence: CDR1 LGHNA, CDR2 YSLEER. V dropped 0 bases and J dropped 0 bases, with 18 bases sitting between them. The CDR3 nucleotides read TGCGCCAGCAGCCAAGATCCTTCGGGGACATCCAGCTCCTACGAGCAGTACTTC. It encodes CASSQDPSGTSSSYEQYF.

The gene calls are TRBV5-1 and TRBJ2-1; TRBD2 agrees at 10 bases. The junction had 5 bases not matched to a gene; V was cut back by 1 base and J by 4 bases. Germline values: CDR1 SGHRS, CDR2 YFSETQ. This CDR3 comprises 16 residues. The chain's CDR3 is CASSLSAAGGYNEQFF. The CDR3 DNA follows: TGCGCCAGCAGCTTGTCCGCAGCGGGAGGGTACAATGAGCAGTTCTTC. The full variable domain, in which reference TRBV5-1 and TRBJ2-1 provide the parts outside the CDR3, is KAGVTQTPRYLIKTRGQQVTLSCSPISGHRSVSWYQQTPGQGLQFLFEYFSETQRNKGNFPGRFSGRQFSNSRSEMNVSTLELGDSALYLCASSLSAAGGYNEQFFGPGTRLTVL.

V and J are TRBV5-1 and TRBJ1-1, with TRBD1 matching 10 bases. This CDR3 is 15 amino acids long. V lost 4 bases and J lost 11; bases outside the gene matches: 14. Germline CDR1 is SGHRS and CDR2 is YFSETQ. The chain's CDR3 is CASSPDRGRVVQAFF. The CDR3 nucleotides are TGCGCCAGCAGCCCAGACAGGGGGCGAGTCGTACAGGCTTTCTTT.

J is TRBJ2-7 and V is TRBV28; the match to TRBD2 covers 12 bases. Germline V gene lookup returns CDR1 MDHEN and CDR2 SYDVKM. V lost 4 bases to trimming and J lost 3 bases; unmatched junction nucleotides: 7. This CDR3 comprises 16 residues. The CDR3 coding sequence is TGTGCCAGCAGTTCCCTCCGACTAGCGGGAGACTACGAGCAGTACTTC. This encodes CASSSLRLAGDYEQYF.

To note about this clone: Compared with germline, one end of the junction differs, possibly owing to a read error. The chain carries TRBV7-7 and TRBJ2-5; D uncertain. The germline gives CDR1 SSHAT, CDR2 FNYEAQ (reference sequence). This CDR3 is built from 14 residues. CDR3 residues: CASSLGSYQETQYF. The CDR3 DNA reads as TGTGCTAGCAGCTTGGGCTCTTACCAAGAGACCCAGTACTTC.

The CDR3 loop reads CASSPNSSGGRFF. The CDR3 nucleotides read TGTGCCAGCAGCCCGAATTCTAGCGGGGGTAGGTTCTTC. The V call is TRBV3-1 (or the pseudogene TRBV3-2), the J call TRBJ2-1; 10 bases map to TRBD2. V gave up 4 bases and J gave up 15 bases; unmatched junction bases: 9. Germline-derived CDR1 and CDR2 are LGHDT and YNNKEL (reference sequence). The CDR3 is 13 residues long.

The chain recombines TRBV5-1 with TRBJ2-2; 9 positions match TRBD2. The V gene's germline CDR1 is SGHRS and CDR2 YFSETQ. The CDR3 runs to 16 residues. With V trimmed by 3 bases and J by 0 bases, 3 bases remained unmatched. In DNA, the CDR3 is TGCGCCAGCAGCTACCTAGCGGGATCGAACACCGGGGAGCTGTTTTTT. Its translation: CASSYLAGSNTGELFF.

The CDR3 sequence is CAISTGMNTEAFF. The CDR3 DNA sequence: TGTGCCATCAGTACAGGTATGAACACTGAAGCTTTCTTT. The chain employs TRBV10-3 and TRBJ1-1; possibly TRBD1 for D (5 bases). CDR3 length: 13 amino acids. From germline, CDR1 is ENHRY and CDR2 SYGVKD. With 5 bases removed from V and 0 bases from J, the gap between germline ends came to 7 bases.

The J gene is TRBJ1-1, the V gene TRBV5-6; 11 bases agree with TRBD1. CDR1 is SGHDT and CDR2 is YYEEEE in the germline V gene. V was clipped by 4 bases and J by 1 base; unmatched bases: 6. The CDR3 has 16 residues. The CDR3: CASSQDRGLSNTEAFF. Written as DNA, the CDR3 is TGTGCCAGCAGCCAGGACAGGGGGCTATCGAACACTGAAGCTTTCTTT.

This chain joins TRBV19 and TRBJ1-5; 7 bases line up with TRBD1. The junction had 8 bases not matched to a gene; V was cut back by 3 bases and J by 3 bases. Germline assignment: CDR1 LNHDA and CDR2 SQIVND (reference sequence). The CDR3 runs 16 residues. The CDR3 region has the DNA TGTGCCAGTAGTATTCAGGACAGGCGTCTCAATCAGCCCCAGCATTTT. This gives the protein CASSIQDRRLNQPQHF. The full variable domain, in which reference TRBV19 and TRBJ1-5 provide the parts outside the CDR3, is DGGITQSPKYLFRKEGQNVTLSCEQNLNHDAMYWYRQDPGQGLRLIYYSQIVNDFQKGDIAEGYSVSREKKESFPLTVTSAQKNPTAFYLCASSIQDRRLNQPQHFGDGTRLSIL.

The CDR3 DNA reads TGTGCCAGCAGCTTGGAGGGGCAGGGTTTGAACACTGAAGCTTTCTTT. Residues: CASSLEGQGLNTEAFF. The V and J genes are TRBV5-4 and TRBJ1-1; possibly TRBD1 for D (5 bases). Germline V gene sequence: CDR1 SGHNT, CDR2 YYREEE (reference sequence). The V end was cut by 0 bases, the J end by 0 bases, with 12 bases between. The CDR3 loop spans 16 amino acids.

V is TRBV27 and J is TRBJ2-7; D gene unclear. The V and J ends lost 5 bases and 2 bases respectively, with 16 bases between them. The CDR3 has 15 amino acids. Germline CDR1 and CDR2: MNHEY and SMNVEV (reference sequence). The CDR3, as DNA: TGTGCCAGCAGTACTGGTCCCTTAAGTACCTACGAGCAGTACTTC. As protein: CASSTGPLSTYEQYF.

The genes are TRBV11-2 and TRBJ2-7; D might be TRBD2 (5 bases). Germline CDR1 and CDR2: SGHAT and FQNNGV. The ends were cut back, 5 bases at V and 7 bases at J, with 15 bases in the middle. The CDR3 is 13 amino acids. The CDR3 sequence: CASSHLPEGEQYF. CDR3 nucleotide sequence: TGTGCCAGCAGCCACCTTCCAGAGGGAGAGCAGTACTTC.

The chain carries TRBV6-5 and TRBJ1-1; D ambiguous. V lost 8 bases, J lost 5 bases, and 12 bases lay in between. Looked up from germline, CDR1 is MNHEY and CDR2 is SVGAGI. The CDR3 has 12 residues. The CDR3 region has the DNA TGTGCCAGCTTGGTTGGAGGTACTGAAGCTTTCTTT. It yields the protein CASLVGGTEAFF.

This chain connects TRBV5-1 to TRBJ1-1; no clear D. Germline loops: CDR1 SGHRS, CDR2 YFSETQ. The V gene lost 4 bases and the J gene lost 7 bases, with 14 bases spanning the gap. The CDR3 has 13 residues. CDR3 region: CASSPVPRREAFF. The CDR3, as DNA: TGCGCCAGCAGCCCCGTTCCCCGTCGTGAAGCTTTCTTT.

The rearrangement uses TRBV7-9 and TRBJ1-1; 8 bases are a match to TRBD1. The CDR3 runs to 15 residues. Germline trimming cut 3 bases from V and 3 bases from J; bases unmatched to any gene: 6. Germline CDR1 reads SEHNR; CDR2 reads FQNEAQ (reference sequence). Here the CDR3 DNA reads TGTGCCAGCAGCTTCAGGACAGGGTACGACACTGAAGCTTTCTTT. Amino acid sequence: CASSFRTGYDTEAFF.

This chain joins TRBV7-9 and TRBJ1-1, with TRBD1 matching 8 bases. The CDR3 runs 14 residues. Germline V gene data show CDR1 as SEHNR and CDR2 as FQNEAQ (reference sequence). Losses at the gene ends were 3 bases for V and 5 bases for J; bases not matched to a gene: 5. This CDR3 is CASSFRGLGTEAFF. DNA for the CDR3: TGTGCCAGCAGCTTCAGGGGGCTAGGGACTGAAGCTTTCTTT.

The J gene is TRBJ2-3, the V gene TRBV7-6; D possibly corresponds to TRBD2 (6 bases). Germline V gene data show CDR1 as SGHVS and CDR2 as FNYEAQ. This CDR3 has 16 amino acids. Trimming cost V 6 bases and J 3 bases, with 19 bases left between them. The CDR3 sequence is CASSITSGLGTDTQYF. The CDR3 DNA is TGTGCCAGCAGTATTACCAGCGGGCTGGGGACAGATACGCAGTATTTT.

This chain connects TRBV4-1 to TRBJ2-5; a possible D gene is TRBD1 (6 bases). Germline V gives CDR1 MGHRA, CDR2 YSYEKL. This CDR3 is built from 15 residues. Trimming cost V 4 bases and J 2 bases, with 14 bases left between them. CDR3 protein: CASSPDDGQQETQYF. In nucleotides, the CDR3 is TGCGCCAGCAGCCCCGACGACGGACAGCAAGAGACCCAGTACTTC.

This clone was observed many times. V gene TRBV14 combines with J gene TRBJ1-6; 7 bases map to TRBD1. Germline CDR1 reads SGHDN; CDR2 reads FVKESK. The V segment lost 1 base and the J segment 0 bases; nucleotides outside the gene matches: 6. This CDR3 is 18 amino acids long. The CDR3 DNA sequence: TGTGCCAGCAGCCAAGCGCCGGGACAGAGCTCCTATAATTCACCCCTCCACTTT. Protein sequence: CASSQAPGQSSYNSPLHF.

This clone was seen only a few times. The V call is TRBV7-9, the J call TRBJ2-1, with D possibly being TRBD2 (6 bases). The CDR3 has 13 amino acids. The germline V gene encodes CDR1 SEHNR and CDR2 FQNEAQ (reference sequence). V lost 7 bases to trimming and J lost 4 bases, with 11 bases between them. The DNA of the CDR3 is TGTGCCAGCACCCAGGACTATTACAATGAGCAGTTCTTC. Amino acid sequence: CASTQDYYNEQFF.

The chain is built from TRBV29-1 and TRBJ1-1; D ambiguous. Germline assignment: CDR1 SQVTM and CDR2 ANQGSEA. The germline V and J ends were trimmed by 3 bases and 1 base, with 9 bases remaining between them. This CDR3 spans 13 amino acids. The CDR3 reads CSVDPAGNTEAFF. The CDR3 nucleotides are TGCAGCGTTGACCCCGCCGGGAACACTGAAGCTTTCTTT. The full variable domain, its missing parts supplied by reference TRBV29-1 and TRBJ1-1, is SAVISQKPSRDICQRGTSLTIQCQVDSQVTMMFWYRQQPGQSLTLIATANQGSEATYESGFVIDKFPISRPNLTFSTLTVSNMSPEDSSIYLCSVDPAGNTEAFFGQGTRLTVV.